One and the same sample provided the 30 T cell receptor beta chains below, sequenced in a study of blood T cell repertoires in COVID-19. The repertoire was sequenced with immunoSEQ multiplex PCR; TCRdb's copy has only in-frame clones and lacks some. The sample holds 250,000 to 300,000 clones, around 88% seen once. Material for sequencing was peripheral blood. Source of these receptors: an older man with acute or convalescent COVID-19.

The V gene is TRBV5-1, the J gene TRBJ2-7; 7 nucleotides agree with TRBD1. Trimming took 3 bases from V and 4 from J; bases not matched to a gene: 7. Germline V CDR1 and CDR2: SGHRS, YFSETQ. This CDR3 comprises 14 residues. The chain's CDR3 is CASSYDRVEYEQYF. CDR3 bases: TGCGCCAGCAGCTACGACAGGGTGGAGTACGAGCAGTACTTC.

The table lists this clone with a few counts. The rearrangement joins TRBV5-3 to TRBJ2-7; 9 nucleotides agree with TRBD1. TRBV5-3 is an open reading frame, and its role is uncertain. This CDR3 comprises 16 residues. Trimming took 4 bases from V and 2 from J; bases not matched to a gene: 10. This CDR3 is CARSLKQGATPYEQYF. The CDR3 nucleotides read TGTGCCAGAAGCCTGAAACAGGGGGCGACACCCTACGAGCAGTACTTC.

The rearrangement links TRBV5-1 to TRBJ1-5, with D maybe TRBD1 (6 bases). Germline assignment: CDR1 SGHRS and CDR2 YFSETQ. Deletions cut 4 bases from V and 0 bases from J, with 14 bases between. The CDR3 extends over 16 amino acids. Here the CDR3 reads CASSRNREPSNQPQHF. The CDR3 DNA reads as TGCGCCAGCAGCCGGAACAGGGAACCTAGCAATCAGCCCCAGCATTTT.

The chain uses TRBV5-1 and TRBJ2-5, with TRBD2 matching over 10 bases. The J segment lost 1 base and the V segment lost 0 bases, leaving 3 bases of the junction unmatched. This CDR3 has 16 residues. Germline values: CDR1 SGHRS, CDR2 YFSETQ. CDR3 DNA sequence: TGCGCCAGCAGCTTGGGGGCTAGCGGGAGCCAAGAGACCCAGTACTTC. Translating gives CASSLGASGSQETQYF.

V and J are TRBV25-1 and TRBJ1-5; 7 nucleotides agree with TRBD1. After removal of 3 bases from V and 7 bases from J, the junction contained 9 bases not matched to a gene. This CDR3 comprises 15 residues. CDR1 MGHDK and CDR2 SYGVNS come from the germline V gene. The CDR3 here is CASSDTLTGEQPQHF. CDR3 coding DNA: TGTGCCAGCAGTGATACCTTAACAGGGGAACAGCCCCAGCATTTT. The complete variable domain, with remaining parts taken from reference TRBV25-1 and TRBJ1-5, reads EADIYQTPRYLVIGTGKKITLECSQTMGHDKMYWYQQDPGMELHLIHYSYGVNSTEKGDLSSESTVSRIRTEHFPLTLESARPSHTSQYLCASSDTLTGEQPQHFGDGTRLSIL.

The V and J genes are TRBV24-1 and TRBJ2-3, with TRBD1 identical over 7 bases. The CDR3 has 13 residues. Germline V gives CDR1 KGHDR, CDR2 SFDVKD. Trimming took 7 bases from V and 2 from J; bases not matched to a gene: 2. CDR3: CATSQGVTDTQYF. CDR3 nucleotide sequence: TGTGCCACCAGCCAGGGGGTCACAGATACGCAGTATTTT.

The genes are TRBV19 and TRBJ2-7; possibly TRBD1 for D (5 bases). Trimming took off 1 base at V and 2 bases at J, with 12 bases between the two ends. The CDR3 extends over 15 amino acids. Germline values: CDR1 LNHDA, CDR2 SQIVND (reference sequence). CDR3 region: CASSIAQGLPYEQYF. CDR3 sequence (DNA): TGTGCCAGTAGTATAGCTCAGGGCCTCCCCTACGAGCAGTACTTC.

This clone was counted only a few times. The V and J genes are TRBV4-1 and TRBJ1-5, with 9 bases identical to TRBD1. V trimming: 4 bases; J trimming: 2 bases; junction bases outside the gene matches: 3. The CDR3 totals 15 residues. Germline V gene sequence: CDR1 MGHRA, CDR2 YSYEKL. The CDR3 DNA reads TGCGCCAGCAGCCCTCGGGACAGGGGCAATCAGCCCCAGCATTTT. This translates into CASSPRDRGNQPQHF.

The gene calls are TRBV6-1 and TRBJ2-2; TRBD1 might be the D (5 bases). The CDR3 runs 18 residues. V was cut by 1 base and J by 0 bases, with 15 bases left in between. Germline lookup yields CDR1 MNHNS and CDR2 SASEGT. DNA of the CDR3: TGTGCCAGCAGTGAAGTTTGGATTTGGGGCGCGAACACCGGGGAGCTGTTTTTT. It encodes CASSEVWIWGANTGELFF.

The chain combines TRBV5-1 with TRBJ2-1; the match to TRBD2 covers 9 bases. The CDR3 is made up of 15 amino acids. The germline gives CDR1 SGHRS, CDR2 YFSETQ. Losses at the gene ends were 1 base for V and 8 bases for J; bases not matched to a gene: 7. The CDR3 coding sequence is TGCGCCAGCAGCTTGACTAGCGGGTGGCGGGATGAGCAGTTCTTC. This codes for CASSLTSGWRDEQFF.

The genes are TRBV6-6 and TRBJ2-4; D possibly corresponds to TRBD1 (5 bases). V lost 0 bases, J lost 5 bases, and 5 bases lay in between. The CDR3 totals 13 residues. CDR1 and CDR2 from the germline V gene are MNHNY and SVGAGI (reference sequence). CDR3 nucleotides: TGTGCCAGCAGTTACTCACAGGAAAACATTCAGTACTTC. Translation gives CASSYSQENIQYF.

The chain combines TRBV7-3 with TRBJ2-1; TRBD1 aligns across 7 bases. This CDR3 has 15 amino acids. Unmatched junction bases numbered 8, after V lost 5 bases and J lost 4 bases. The germline V gene has CDR1 SGHTA and CDR2 FQGTGA. The chain's CDR3 is CASSLGQDSYNEQFF. The CDR3, as DNA: TGTGCCAGCAGCCTCGGACAGGACTCTTACAATGAGCAGTTCTTC.

J is TRBJ2-7 and V is TRBV27; D is perhaps TRBD2 (5 bases). Germline assignment: CDR1 MNHEY and CDR2 SMNVEV (reference sequence). There are 14 residues in the CDR3. Between the trimmed V and J ends, which lost 2 bases and 4 bases, there was a span of 12 bases. The CDR3 sequence: CASSLAGIGYEQYF. Here the CDR3 DNA reads TGTGCCAGCAGTTTAGCGGGTATCGGGTACGAGCAGTACTTC.

A word on this clone: A read error may account for a junction end that differs from germline. The J gene is TRBJ2-5, the V gene TRBV7-7; D uncertain. The V gene's germline CDR1 is SSHAT and CDR2 FNYEAQ (reference sequence). The CDR3 consists of 17 residues. This CDR3 is CASSLALADISGETQYF. CDR3 bases: TGTGCTAGCAGCTTAGCCCTCGCGGATATCTCTGGAGAGACCCAGTACTTC.

The chain links TRBV14 to TRBJ1-3, with TRBD1 matching over 11 bases. Trimming cost V 4 bases and J 7 bases; bases outside gene matches: 6. Germline V gene data show CDR1 as SGHDN and CDR2 as FVKESK. The CDR3 runs 15 residues. The CDR3, as DNA: TGTGCCAGCAGCCCCCGGACAGGGGGCGTGAACACCATATATTTT. Its translation: CASSPRTGGVNTIYF.

The chain carries TRBV3-1 (or the pseudogene TRBV3-2) and TRBJ2-2, with TRBD2 matching over 13 bases. This CDR3 has 18 amino acids. Per germline, CDR1 LGHDT and CDR2 YNNKEL (reference sequence). With 1 base clipped from V and 5 bases from J, the junction kept 7 bases outside the gene matches. This chain's CDR3 is CASSQVRTSGRRTGELFF. The CDR3 bases are TGTGCCAGCAGCCAAGTTAGGACTAGCGGGAGACGAACCGGGGAGCTGTTTTTT.

The sample holds a few counts of this clone. The chain combines TRBV5-1 with TRBJ2-2; TRBD2 aligns across 8 bases. The germline V gene encodes CDR1 SGHRS and CDR2 YFSETQ. The CDR3 is made up of 16 amino acids. Trimming cost V 4 bases and J 3 bases; bases outside gene matches: 8. The CDR3 DNA sequence: TGCGCCAGCAGCCCCCTGGCAGCGGGAGACACCGGGGAGCTGTTTTTT. It encodes CASSPLAAGDTGELFF.

The chain joins TRBV21-1 to TRBJ1-5; TRBD1, the table's D call, was not compared with the DNA. TRBV21-1 is an annotated pseudogene. The CDR3 has 16 amino acids. The CDR3 coding sequence is TGTGCCAGCAGACCTCGGGACAGGGTCAGCAATCAGCCCCAGCATTTT. Translating gives CASRPRDRVSNQPQHF.

The chain couples TRBV3-1 (or the pseudogene TRBV3-2) to TRBJ2-5; D is ambiguous. The CDR3 sequence is 14 residues long. Germline loops: CDR1 LGHDT, CDR2 YNNKEL (reference sequence). The V gene lost 1 base and the J gene lost 1 base, with 7 bases spanning the gap. CDR3 sequence: CASSQVSRQETQYF. CDR3 in DNA: TGTGCCAGCAGCCAAGTGTCGCGCCAAGAGACCCAGTACTTC.

The chain combines TRBV19 with TRBJ2-2; D possibly corresponds to TRBD2 (5 bases). V was shortened by 9 bases and J by 7 bases, with 15 bases between the two germline ends. The CDR3 has 13 amino acids. The germline gives CDR1 LNHDA, CDR2 SQIVND (reference sequence). The DNA of the CDR3 is TGTGCCAGGGCCCGGGATGAGGGCGGGGAGCTGTTTTTT. Encoded protein: CARARDEGGELFF.

V is TRBV4-1 and J is TRBJ1-3; tentatively, D is TRBD1 (5 bases). CDR1 is MGHRA and CDR2 is YSYEKL in the germline V gene. The CDR3 consists of 15 residues. V lost 3 bases, J lost 4 bases, and 13 bases lay in between. DNA of the CDR3: TGCGCCAGCAGCCAGGTTACAGGAGTAGGAAACACCATATATTTT. Translation gives CASSQVTGVGNTIYF.

This chain joins TRBV6-6 and TRBJ2-7; the match to TRBD2 covers 9 bases. The CDR3 contains 13 residues. Germline CDR1 reads MNHNY; CDR2 reads SVGAGI (reference sequence). Germline trimming cut 7 bases from V and 2 bases from J; bases unmatched to any gene: 3. The CDR3 region is CASTSGETYEQYF. The CDR3 DNA is TGTGCCAGCACTAGCGGGGAGACCTACGAGCAGTACTTC.

In DNA, the CDR3 is TGCAGCGTTGGGACAGGGTTGAAGGACACTGAAGCTTTCTTT. This translates into CSVGTGLKDTEAFF. The chain is built from TRBV29-1 and TRBJ1-1; TRBD1 agrees at 8 bases. This CDR3 has 14 residues. The junction had 7 bases not matched to a gene; V was cut back by 4 bases and J by 3 bases. Per germline, CDR1 SQVTM and CDR2 ANQGSEA.

The chain recombines TRBV10-3 with TRBJ1-1; 12 bases line up with TRBD1. CDR3 length: 14 residues. The V and J ends lost 9 bases and 6 bases, in that order; junction bases with no gene match: 8. CDR1 and CDR2 from the germline V gene are ENHRY and SYGVKD. This CDR3 is CAIRDRGQEAEAFF. CDR3 bases: TGTGCCATTCGGGACAGGGGGCAAGAAGCTGAAGCTTTCTTT.

The V gene is TRBV5-1, the J gene TRBJ1-6, with D possibly TRBD1 on 6 matching bases. Looked up from germline, CDR1 is SGHRS and CDR2 is YFSETQ. The length of the CDR3 is 14 residues. With 0 bases removed from V and 9 bases from J, the gap between germline ends came to 10 bases. Here the CDR3 reads CASSLDREGSPLHF. Here the CDR3 DNA reads TGCGCCAGCAGCTTGGACAGGGAGGGTTCACCCCTCCACTTT. Looking up the rest from reference TRBV5-1 and TRBJ1-6 gives the full variable domain: KAGVTQTPRYLIKTRGQQVTLSCSPISGHRSVSWYQQTPGQGLQFLFEYFSETQRNKGNFPGRFSGRQFSNSRSEMNVSTLELGDSALYLCASSLDREGSPLHFGNGTRLTVT.

J is TRBJ1-1 and V is TRBV28; 8 positions match TRBD1. Trimming took 5 bases from V and 5 from J; bases not matched to a gene: 10. The CDR3 is made up of 15 amino acids. Germline V lookup: CDR1 MDHEN, CDR2 SYDVKM. This chain's CDR3 is CASSPWTGLGTEAFF. The DNA of the CDR3 is TGTGCCAGCAGTCCGTGGACAGGGCTCGGAACTGAAGCTTTCTTT.

The CDR3 is CASSSGGPQETQYF. CDR3 DNA: TGCGCCAGCAGCTCGGGGGGTCCTCAAGAGACCCAGTACTTC. The chain carries TRBV5-1 and TRBJ2-5, with TRBD2 matching 7 bases. This CDR3 region has 14 residues. Trimming took 3 bases from V and 2 from J; bases not matched to a gene: 4. Germline CDR1 and CDR2: SGHRS and YFSETQ.

The J gene is TRBJ2-7, the V gene TRBV6-1; 8 nucleotides match TRBD2. The J segment lost 2 bases and the V segment lost 2 bases, leaving 5 bases of the junction unmatched. Germline CDR1 and CDR2: MNHNS and SASEGT. The CDR3 totals 15 residues. CDR3 coding DNA: TGTGCCAGCAGTGAAAGCGGGGGAGGTACCTACGAGCAGTACTTC. It is translated as CASSESGGGTYEQYF.

The chain uses TRBV18 and TRBJ2-1; D uncertain. CDR3 length: 12 residues. V shed 3 bases and J shed 7 bases, with 7 bases lying between them. Germline CDR1 is KGHSH and CDR2 is LQKENI. The CDR3 nucleotides are TGTGCCAGCTCACCGTCAGGTAATGAGCAGTTCTTC. Protein sequence: CASSPSGNEQFF.

The rearrangement uses TRBV19 and TRBJ2-7; TRBD2 matches 8 bases. With V trimmed by 0 bases and J by 0 bases, 4 bases remained unmatched. Germline assignment: CDR1 LNHDA and CDR2 SQIVND (reference sequence). The CDR3 covers 16 residues. CDR3 bases: TGTGCCAGTAGTATAGACGGTAGCGGGAACTCCTACGAGCAGTACTTC. The encoded protein is CASSIDGSGNSYEQYF.